The 12 T cell receptor beta chains below come from one sample, sequenced in a study of blood T cell repertoires in COVID-19. Repertoires were generated with immunoSEQ multiplex PCR, while TCRdb's copy carries only in-frame clones and drops some. This table holds 220,000 or so clones, roughly 80% found once. The sample was PBMCs or T cells enriched from blood (not recorded which). The source of these receptors is a woman between 40 and 55 years old with acute COVID-19.

This clone was detected only once. The chain carries TRBV2 and TRBJ1-1; maybe TRBD1 (5 bases). Looked up from germline, CDR1 is SNHLY and CDR2 is FYNNEI. The CDR3 spans 12 residues. Trimming shortened V by 6 bases and J by 1 base, and 6 bases separated the two germline ends. DNA of the CDR3: TGTGCCAGCAGAACAGGGAACACTGAAGCTTTCTTT. Residues: CASRTGNTEAFF.

In its sample, this clone was seen once. At the DNA level, this CDR3 is encoded by other sequences in the same sample as well. This chain joins TRBV28 and TRBJ1-5; weak D call: TRBD1 (5 bases). CDR1 is MDHEN and CDR2 is SYDVKM in the germline V gene. V was pared by 3 bases and J by 4 bases, with 10 bases between. The CDR3 has 14 residues. CDR3 loop: CASSLAQGNQPQHF. CDR3 DNA sequence: TGTGCCAGCAGTTTGGCTCAGGGTAATCAGCCCCAGCATTTT.

The rearrangement uses TRBV5-6 and TRBJ1-2, with D unresolved. With 4 bases removed from V and 0 bases from J, the gap between germline ends came to 10 bases. CDR3 length: 14 residues. Germline lookup yields CDR1 SGHDT and CDR2 YYEEEE. CDR3 nucleotide sequence: TGTGCCAGCAGCCCACCGGGGACTAACTATGGCTACACCTTC. This translates into CASSPPGTNYGYTF.

The V call is TRBV7-9, the J call TRBJ1-1; D is unresolved. CDR3 length: 12 residues. Germline CDR1 SEHNR, CDR2 FQNEAQ (reference sequence). V was pared by 1 base and J by 8 bases, with 8 bases between. The CDR3 region has the DNA TGTGCCAGCAGCTTAGGGCCGTCAGAAGCTTTCTTT. Amino acids: CASSLGPSEAFF. Full variable domain (missing parts from reference TRBV7-9 and TRBJ1-1): DTGVSQNPRHKITKRGQNVTFRCDPISEHNRLYWYRQTLGQGPEFLTYFQNEAQLEKSRLLSDRFSAERPKGSFSTLEIQRTEQGDSAMYLCASSLGPSEAFFGQGTRLTVV.

The V gene is TRBV28, the J gene TRBJ2-4; D call uncertain. CDR1 and CDR2 (germline): MDHEN, SYDVKM. This CDR3 has 19 amino acids. Trimming removed 3 bases from V and 1 base from J, with 22 bases in between. The DNA of the CDR3 is TGTGCCAGCAGTTTTAGTCCTTATAATTCCTTTGAGGCCAAAAACATTCAGTACTTC. It translates to CASSFSPYNSFEAKNIQYF. The full variable domain, rest sourced from reference TRBV28 and TRBJ2-4, is DVKVTQSSRYLVKRTGEKVFLECVQDMDHENMFWYRQDPGLGLRLIYFSYDVKMKEKGDIPEGYSVSREKKERFSLILESASTNQTSMYLCASSFSPYNSFEAKNIQYFGAGTRLSVL.

V gene TRBV12-5 combines with J gene TRBJ1-1; TRBD1 matches at 8 bases. CDR3 size: 13 residues. V lost 3 bases, J lost 4 bases, and 1 base stayed unmatched. Germline V gives CDR1 LGHNT, CDR2 FRNRAP. CDR3 DNA sequence: TGTGCTAGTGGTTTTACAGGGGGCACTGAAGCTTTCTTT. It is translated as CASGFTGGTEAFF. Variable domain in full (rest from reference TRBV12-5 and TRBJ1-1): DARVTQTPRHKVTEMGQEVTMRCQPILGHNTVFWYRQTMMQGLELLAYFRNRAPLDDSGMPKDRFSAEMPDATLATLKIQPSEPRDSAVYFCASGFTGGTEAFFGQGTRLTVV.

The CDR3, as DNA: TGTGCCAGCAGCCAAGATCTACCCAACTCCTATAATTCACCCCTCCACTTT. The encoded protein is CASSQDLPNSYNSPLHF. V gene TRBV14 combines with J gene TRBJ1-6; D unclear. Germline CDR1 and CDR2: SGHDN and FVKESK. The CDR3 has 17 amino acids. Trimming took 0 bases from V and 0 from J, leaving 9 bases between them. Filled out from reference TRBV14 and TRBJ1-6, the complete variable domain reads EAGVTQFPSHSVIEKGQTVTLRCDPISGHDNLYWYRRVMGKEIKFLLHFVKESKQDESGMPNNRFLAERTGGTYSTLKVQPAELEDSGVYFCASSQDLPNSYNSPLHFGNGTRLTVT.

This clone was counted between two and nine times. The chain employs TRBV27 and TRBJ2-1, with 9 nucleotides matching TRBD1. After removal of 6 bases from V and 6 bases from J, the junction contained 6 bases not matched to a gene. This CDR3 comprises 14 residues. Germline V CDR1 and CDR2: MNHEY, SMNVEV (reference sequence). CDR3 amino acids: CASRSGTGRNEQFF. In nucleotides, the CDR3 is TGTGCCAGCAGGTCCGGGACAGGGCGCAATGAGCAGTTCTTC.

CDR3 DNA sequence: TGCGCCAGCAGCTTGGTGCTAGCGGGGGATGAGCAGTACTTC. Translation: CASSLVLAGDEQYF. The chain uses TRBV5-1 and TRBJ2-7, with 10 bases aligning to TRBD2. V lost 0 bases and J lost 7; bases outside the gene matches: 4. Germline CDR1 is SGHRS and CDR2 is YFSETQ. This CDR3 is built from 14 residues.

The V call is TRBV4-1, the J call TRBJ1-2; D not resolved. The V end was cut by 1 base, the J end by 4 bases, with 10 bases between. The CDR3 covers 14 residues. Germline loops: CDR1 MGHRA, CDR2 YSYEKL. CDR3 loop: CASSQGLAFYGYTF. The CDR3, as DNA: TGCGCCAGCAGCCAAGGTTTGGCCTTCTATGGCTACACCTTC.

The CDR3 loop is CASNIQRGGTQYF. CDR3 bases: TGTGCCAGCAACATACAGCGGGGCGGTACGCAGTATTTT. The chain couples TRBV5-8 to TRBJ2-3; TRBD2 agrees at 7 bases. The trim removed 6 bases at V and 8 bases at J, leaving 9 bases unmatched. The CDR3 covers 13 residues. Germline V gives CDR1 SGHTS, CDR2 YDEGEE.

The genes are TRBV6-6 and TRBJ2-7; D is unclear. The germline V gene encodes CDR1 MNHNY and CDR2 SVGAGI (reference sequence). With 5 bases removed from V and 0 bases from J, the gap between germline ends came to 17 bases. The CDR3 contains 16 residues. The CDR3 region has the DNA TGTGCCAGCAGTCTCCACGACTTAATCAGCTCCTACGAGCAGTACTTC. This sequence encodes CASSLHDLISSYEQYF.